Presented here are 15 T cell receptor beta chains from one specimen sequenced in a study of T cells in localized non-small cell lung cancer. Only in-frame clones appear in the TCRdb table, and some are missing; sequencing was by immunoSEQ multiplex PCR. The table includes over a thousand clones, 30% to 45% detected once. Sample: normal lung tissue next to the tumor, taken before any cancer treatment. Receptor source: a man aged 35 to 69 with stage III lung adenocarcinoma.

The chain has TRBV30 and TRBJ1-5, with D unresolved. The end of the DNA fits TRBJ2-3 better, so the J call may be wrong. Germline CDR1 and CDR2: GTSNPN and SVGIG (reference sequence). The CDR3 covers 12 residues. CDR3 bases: TGTGCCTGGAGTGTCAGCAATCAGCCCCAGTATTTT. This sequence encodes CAWSVSNQPQYF.

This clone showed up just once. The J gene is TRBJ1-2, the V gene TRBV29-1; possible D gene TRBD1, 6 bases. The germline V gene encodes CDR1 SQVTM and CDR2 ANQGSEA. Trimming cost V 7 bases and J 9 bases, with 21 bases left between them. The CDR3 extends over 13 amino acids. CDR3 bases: TGCAGCGCCGTCATGGGGGGCCAAGGGAGCTACACCTTC. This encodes CSAVMGGQGSYTF.

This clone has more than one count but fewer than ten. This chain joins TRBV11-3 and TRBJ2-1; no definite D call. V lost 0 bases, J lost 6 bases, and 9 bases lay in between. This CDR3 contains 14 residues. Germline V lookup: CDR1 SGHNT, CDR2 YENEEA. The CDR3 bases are TGTGCCAGCAGCTTAGACAAGGCTAGCAATGAGCAGTTCTTC. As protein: CASSLDKASNEQFF.

DNA of the CDR3: TGTGCCAGTAGTATAACAGGGAAAGGAACTGAAGCTTTCTTT. Encoded protein: CASSITGKGTEAFF. The V gene is TRBV19, the J gene TRBJ1-1, with a possible D match to TRBD1 (6 bases). The CDR3 totals 14 residues. Looked up from germline, CDR1 is LNHDA and CDR2 is SQIVND (reference sequence). The V and J ends lost 2 bases and 5 bases respectively, with 12 bases between them.

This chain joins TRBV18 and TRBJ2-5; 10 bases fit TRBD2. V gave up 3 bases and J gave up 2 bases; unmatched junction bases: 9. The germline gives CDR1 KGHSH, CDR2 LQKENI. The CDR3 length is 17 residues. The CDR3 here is CASSPRLAGGPQETQYF. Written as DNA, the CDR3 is TGTGCCAGCTCACCCCGGTTAGCGGGGGGACCTCAAGAGACCCAGTACTTC.

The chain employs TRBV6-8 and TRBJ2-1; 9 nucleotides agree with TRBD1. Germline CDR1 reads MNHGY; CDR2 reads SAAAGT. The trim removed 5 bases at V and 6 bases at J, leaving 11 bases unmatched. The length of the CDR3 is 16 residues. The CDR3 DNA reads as TGTGCCAGCAGTGGTTGGGCTGGACAGGGGTTCAATGAGCAGTTCTTC. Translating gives CASSGWAGQGFNEQFF.

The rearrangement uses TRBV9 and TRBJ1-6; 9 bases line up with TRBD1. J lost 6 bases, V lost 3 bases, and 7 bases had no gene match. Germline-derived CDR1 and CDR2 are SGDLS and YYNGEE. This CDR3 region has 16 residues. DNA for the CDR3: TGTGCCAGCAGCGCGGGACAGGGCGTTAGTAATTCACCCCTCCACTTT. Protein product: CASSAGQGVSNSPLHF.

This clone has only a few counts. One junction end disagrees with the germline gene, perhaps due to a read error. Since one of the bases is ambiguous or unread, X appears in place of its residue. CDR3 protein: CXISESSGARGDEQYF. The CDR3 DNA sequence: TGTRCCATCAGTGAGTCGTCAGGGGCCAGGGGGGACGAGCAGTACTTC. V and J are TRBV10-3 and TRBJ2-7, with D perhaps TRBD1 (7 bases). Germline-derived CDR1 and CDR2 are ENHRY and SYGVKD. This CDR3 spans 16 amino acids.

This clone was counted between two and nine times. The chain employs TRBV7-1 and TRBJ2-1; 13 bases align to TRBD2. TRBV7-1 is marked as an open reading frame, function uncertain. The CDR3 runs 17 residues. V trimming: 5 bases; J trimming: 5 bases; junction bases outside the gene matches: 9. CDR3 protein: CASSPRLAGGYDNEQFF. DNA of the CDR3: TGTGCCAGCAGCCCTCGACTAGCGGGGGGTTATGACAATGAGCAGTTCTTC.

The CDR3 loop is CASSLWGLAGGLSYNEQFF. The CDR3 region has the DNA TGTGCCAGCAGTTTATGGGGACTAGCGGGGGGCCTCTCCTACAATGAGCAGTTCTTC. The genes are TRBV28 and TRBJ2-1, with TRBD2 matching over 15 bases. The CDR3 runs 19 residues. The trim removed 0 bases at V and 0 bases at J, leaving 3 bases unmatched. Germline assignment: CDR1 MDHEN and CDR2 SYDVKM.

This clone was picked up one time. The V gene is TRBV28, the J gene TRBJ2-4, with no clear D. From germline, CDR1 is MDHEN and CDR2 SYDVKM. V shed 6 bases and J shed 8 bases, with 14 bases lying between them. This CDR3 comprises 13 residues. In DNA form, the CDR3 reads TGTGCCAGCAGAGGGCTCCCGGGCTACATTCAGTACTTC. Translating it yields CASRGLPGYIQYF.

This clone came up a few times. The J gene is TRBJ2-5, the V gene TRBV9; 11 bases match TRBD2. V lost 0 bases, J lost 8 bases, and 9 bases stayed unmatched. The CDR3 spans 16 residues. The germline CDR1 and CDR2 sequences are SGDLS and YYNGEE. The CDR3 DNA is TGTGCCAGCAGCGTAGGTCCTAGCGGGGGGTCCAATACCCAGTACTTC. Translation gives CASSVGPSGGSNTQYF.

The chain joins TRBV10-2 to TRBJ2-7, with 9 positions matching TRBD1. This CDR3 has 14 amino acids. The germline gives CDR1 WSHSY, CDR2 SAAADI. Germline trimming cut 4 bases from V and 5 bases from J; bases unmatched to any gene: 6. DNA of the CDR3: TGCGCCAGCAGTGGACAGGGGGGAGGGGACGAGCAGTACTTC. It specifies CASSGQGGGDEQYF.

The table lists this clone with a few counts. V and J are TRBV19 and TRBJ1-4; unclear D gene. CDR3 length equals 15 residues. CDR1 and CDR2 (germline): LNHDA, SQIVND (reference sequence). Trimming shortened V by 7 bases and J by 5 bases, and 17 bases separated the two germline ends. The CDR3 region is CASTPVNAGNEKLFF. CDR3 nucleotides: TGTGCCAGTACTCCGGTTAATGCGGGGAATGAAAAACTGTTTTTT.

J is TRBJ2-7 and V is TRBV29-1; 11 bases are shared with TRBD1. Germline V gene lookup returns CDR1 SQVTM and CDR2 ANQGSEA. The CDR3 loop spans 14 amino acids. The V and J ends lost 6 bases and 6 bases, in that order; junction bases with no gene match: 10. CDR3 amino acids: CSVEKGTGGPEQYF. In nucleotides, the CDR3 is TGCAGCGTGGAGAAGGGGACAGGGGGACCCGAGCAGTACTTC.